This T cell receptor beta chain emerged from a study of CD8+CD57+ T cells in acquired aplastic anemia. With regard to this clonotype: Antigen unknown.

All sequencing subjects had displayed CD8+CD57+ cell expansion on flow cytometry. All participating patients were living with severe acquired aplastic anemia. Therapy had not been given to patients before blood sampling. Study observations and caveats: CD8+ Simpson's diversity did not differ significantly between patients and controls.

The CDR3 runs 15 residues. CDR1 is DFQATT, CDR2 SNEGSKA, per germline (reference sequence). The V and J ends lost 3 bases and 2 bases, in that order; junction bases with no gene match: 4. Genomic DNA acted as the template from which TCR beta VDJ combination and CDR3 sequence profiling were carried out. TCRdb reanalysed the reads using MiXCR and keeps one entry per CDR3 protein. Of 200,000 to 250,000 distinct CDR3 sequences listed, about 44% are singletons. The sequenced material came from sorted CD4+, CD8+, or CD8+CD57+ T cells (not recorded which) from PBMCs. The TCR comes from a human donor with aplastic anemia. The chain links TRBV20-1 to TRBJ2-3; 11 positions agree with TRBD1. The chain's CDR3 is CSARDRGRVTDTQYF. The CDR3 bases are TGCAGTGCTAGGGACAGGGGGCGGGTCACAGATACGCAGTATTTT.